Below, 27 T cell receptor beta chains from the same sample are listed, as sequenced in a study of vaccination effects on CD4 cells after COVID-19. Their antigens are not known. Sequenced by immunoSEQ multiplex PCR; TCRdb stores in-frame clones only, minus some. The sample shows roughly 76,000 clones, around 74% of them seen only once. ViraFEST used viral peptide pools to expand antigen-specific CD4+ T cells before sequencing. Cells that had been cultured for approximately eleven days were the source of isolated CD4+ T cells. The input for sequencing was CD4+ T cells from PBMCs cultured with HCoV-229E spike peptides, taken before COVID-19 vaccination. The receptors originated from a human donor who received a COVID-19 vaccine.

The chain couples TRBV19 to TRBJ1-4; TRBD1 matches at 9 bases. Germline lookup yields CDR1 LNHDA and CDR2 SQIVND (reference sequence). This CDR3 is built from 16 residues. With 0 bases clipped from V and 4 bases from J, the junction kept 3 bases outside the gene matches. CDR3 region: CASSIEQGAGNEKLFF. For the CDR3, the DNA is TGTGCCAGTAGTATAGAACAGGGGGCAGGTAATGAAAAACTGTTTTTT.

This clone was counted once. V is TRBV6-1 and J is TRBJ2-5; 9 nucleotides line up with TRBD1. This CDR3 has 17 amino acids. The J segment lost 5 bases and the V segment lost 4 bases, leaving 14 bases of the junction unmatched. Germline CDR1 is MNHNS and CDR2 is SASEGT. CDR3 sequence: CASSVGPGQGRLETQYF. Written as DNA, the CDR3 is TGTGCCAGCAGTGTGGGTCCGGGACAGGGACGTCTTGAGACCCAGTACTTC.

CDR3: CASSLRSYNSPLHF. The CDR3 DNA reads as TGTGCCAGCAGTTTACGCTCCTATAATTCACCCCTCCACTTT. V and J are TRBV28 and TRBJ1-6, with D hard to call. CDR3 size: 14 residues. Trimming took off 2 bases at V and 0 bases at J, with 2 bases between the two ends. Germline CDR1 and CDR2: MDHEN and SYDVKM.

In this sample, this clone turned up a few times. The chain is built from TRBV19 and TRBJ1-5; no firm D call. Looked up from germline, CDR1 is LNHDA and CDR2 is SQIVND (reference sequence). The CDR3 consists of 14 residues. The germline V and J ends were trimmed by 6 bases and 0 bases, with 9 bases remaining between them. CDR3 sequence reads: CASSSGISNQPQHF. The CDR3 nucleotides are TGTGCCAGTAGCTCGGGGATTAGCAATCAGCCCCAGCATTTT.

The chain carries TRBV7-3 and TRBJ2-1, with D possibly called TRBD1 or TRBD2 (6 bases each). The CDR3 spans 16 residues. CDR1 SGHTA and CDR2 FQGTGA come from the germline V gene. Trimming took 1 base from V and 7 from J, leaving 17 bases between them. This CDR3 reads CASSLRSGGAGNEQFF. The CDR3 region has the DNA TGTGCCAGCAGCTTAAGGTCCGGGGGCGCGGGAAATGAGCAGTTCTTC.

The chain uses TRBV29-1 and TRBJ2-2; TRBD2 is a possible D gene (7 bases). From germline, CDR1 is SQVTM and CDR2 ANQGSEA. The CDR3 spans 13 residues. CDR3 loop: CSYREGNTGELFF. The CDR3 DNA reads as TGCAGTTACAGGGAGGGTAACACCGGGGAGCTGTTTTTT.

The chain is built from TRBV12-1 and TRBJ2-2; TRBD2 is the table's D call, not checked against the DNA. TRBV12-1 is a pseudogene segment. The CDR3 is 20 residues long. The CDR3 DNA sequence: TGTGCCAGCAGCCTGACCAGGACTAGCGGGGGGGGCGGTGGCACCGGGGAGCTGTTTTTT. It translates to CASSLTRTSGGGGGTGELFF.

The chain is built from TRBV6-5 and TRBJ2-3, with TRBD1 matching over 8 bases. CDR3 length equals 15 residues. Germline-derived CDR1 and CDR2 are MNHEY and SVGAGI. With V trimmed by 2 bases and J by 2 bases, 3 bases remained unmatched. CDR3 sequence reads: CASSYGDRSTDTQYF. Written as DNA, the CDR3 is TGTGCCAGCAGTTACGGGGACAGGTCCACAGATACGCAGTATTTT.

The chain joins TRBV4-1 to TRBJ1-1; D remains unclear. Germline lookup yields CDR1 MGHRA and CDR2 YSYEKL. The CDR3 contains 12 residues. The V gene lost 5 bases and the J gene lost 4 bases, with 8 bases spanning the gap. DNA for the CDR3: TGCGCCAGCAGCTTGGTGGGCACTGAAGCTTTCTTT. Translation gives CASSLVGTEAFF.

The chain combines TRBV24-1 with TRBJ1-2; D remains ambiguous. With 4 bases removed from V and 7 bases from J, the gap between germline ends came to 15 bases. This CDR3 spans 14 amino acids. Germline V gene sequence: CDR1 KGHDR, CDR2 SFDVKD. CDR3 DNA sequence: TGTGCCACCAGTGAGCCCGGACTAGGAGGTGGCTACACCTTC. This encodes CATSEPGLGGGYTF.

The rearrangement joins TRBV7-9 to TRBJ1-1; D may be TRBD1 (5 bases). Germline assignment: CDR1 SEHNR and CDR2 FQNEAQ (reference sequence). The V and J ends lost 4 bases and 1 base respectively, with 16 bases between them. This CDR3 is built from 16 residues. For the CDR3, the DNA is TGTGCCAGCAGCTCGAGGGACCTGCAACCGAACACTGAAGCTTTCTTT. Encoded protein: CASSSRDLQPNTEAFF.

This clone was detected only once. V and J are TRBV3-1 (or the pseudogene TRBV3-2) and TRBJ1-3; 7 positions match TRBD1. Germline CDR1 reads LGHDT; CDR2 reads YNNKEL (reference sequence). The CDR3 is 17 amino acids. V gave up 2 bases and J gave up 3 bases; unmatched junction bases: 10. The CDR3, as DNA: TGTGCCAGCAGCCAACCAATTTACAGGGGTAATGGAAACACCATATATTTT. Translating it yields CASSQPIYRGNGNTIYF.

This chain joins TRBV30 and TRBJ1-5; a possible D gene is TRBD1 (5 bases). V was trimmed by 5 bases and J by 5 bases, leaving 13 bases between them. CDR1 is GTSNPN, CDR2 SVGIG, per germline (reference sequence). This CDR3 spans 13 amino acids. The CDR3 loop reads CAWGGTPDQPQHF. CDR3 in DNA: TGTGCCTGGGGGGGGACTCCCGATCAGCCCCAGCATTTT.

This clone was detected only a few times. The gene calls are TRBV24-1 and TRBJ2-5; a possible D gene is TRBD2 (5 bases). The ends were cut back, 5 bases at V and 5 bases at J, with 8 bases in the middle. This CDR3 contains 12 residues. The V gene's germline CDR1 is KGHDR and CDR2 SFDVKD. CDR3 coding DNA: TGTGCCACCAGTGCCCCGGGGGAGACCCAGTACTTC. Protein sequence: CATSAPGETQYF.

This chain connects TRBV5-1 to TRBJ2-1; D is unresolved. The V gene lost 0 bases and the J gene lost 7 bases, with 5 bases spanning the gap. Germline CDR1 is SGHRS and CDR2 is YFSETQ. There are 12 residues in the CDR3. This chain's CDR3 is CASSLGGNEQFF. As DNA, the CDR3 is TGCGCCAGCAGCTTGGGGGGTAATGAGCAGTTCTTC. Looking up the rest from reference TRBV5-1 and TRBJ2-1 gives the full variable domain: KAGVTQTPRYLIKTRGQQVTLSCSPISGHRSVSWYQQTPGQGLQFLFEYFSETQRNKGNFPGRFSGRQFSNSRSEMNVSTLELGDSALYLCASSLGGNEQFFGPGTRLTVL.

In this sample, this clone turned up a few times. The V call is TRBV27, the J call TRBJ1-2; 7 bases fit TRBD1. The germline V gene has CDR1 MNHEY and CDR2 SMNVEV (reference sequence). The ends lost 6 bases at V and 6 bases at J; junction bases unmatched: 7. CDR3 size: 13 residues. CDR3 DNA sequence: TGTGCCAGCAGAAAGACAGGGAATGATGGCTACACCTTC. Encoded protein: CASRKTGNDGYTF.

The V gene is TRBV5-8, the J gene TRBJ2-2, with TRBD1 as a possible D gene (5 bases). The CDR3 has 14 residues. CDR1 and CDR2 from the germline V gene are SGHTS and YDEGEE. V shed 3 bases and J shed 2 bases, with 8 bases lying between them. CDR3 in amino acids: CASSSGPNTGELFF. The CDR3 DNA reads TGTGCCAGCAGCTCAGGGCCTAACACCGGGGAGCTGTTTTTT.

The chain combines TRBV7-9 with TRBJ2-3; 7 bases are shared with TRBD1. The CDR3 is 16 residues long. CDR1 and CDR2 (germline): SEHNR, FQNEAQ (reference sequence). The V segment lost 6 bases and the J segment 3 bases; nucleotides outside the gene matches: 12. The DNA of the CDR3 is TGTGCCAGCAGGCCCCCCGACAGGGAAGCGACAGATACGCAGTATTTT. It encodes CASRPPDREATDTQYF.

The V gene is TRBV19, the J gene TRBJ2-4, with D unclear. Trimming took off 11 bases at V and 1 base at J, with 33 bases between the two ends. The CDR3 has 20 amino acids. The germline CDR1 and CDR2 sequences are LNHDA and SQIVND (reference sequence). CDR3 nucleotide sequence: TGTGCCTCAAAAGGTCCCCCTAGATTCATAGACCGAGTTGCCAAAAACATTCAGTACTTC. Its translation is CASKGPPRFIDRVAKNIQYF.

V gene TRBV6-5 combines with J gene TRBJ1-6; 8 bases match TRBD1. The V gene's germline CDR1 is MNHEY and CDR2 SVGAGI. The CDR3 length is 16 residues. The J segment lost 7 bases and the V segment lost 1 base, leaving 6 bases of the junction unmatched. The CDR3: CASSYFPGGSNSPLHF. The DNA for the CDR3 is TGTGCCAGCAGTTACTTTCCAGGGGGCTCGAATTCACCCCTCCACTTT.

The chain has TRBV2 and TRBJ1-2; 8 nucleotides agree with TRBD1. Trimming took 4 bases from V and 10 from J; bases not matched to a gene: 11. Germline loops: CDR1 SNHLY, CDR2 FYNNEI. The CDR3 runs 14 residues. CDR3: CASSVEGTGSVYTF. The CDR3 region has the DNA TGTGCCAGCAGTGTAGAGGGGACAGGCTCAGTCTACACCTTC.

V is TRBV14 and J is TRBJ2-6, with D perhaps TRBD1 or TRBD2 (5 bases each). The CDR3 has 20 amino acids. From germline, CDR1 is SGHDN and CDR2 FVKESK. V was trimmed by 0 bases and J by 4 bases, leaving 22 bases between them. CDR3 region: CASSQDLGVVGSSGANVLTF. The CDR3, as DNA: TGTGCCAGCAGCCAAGATCTGGGGGTCGTAGGGTCGTCAGGGGCCAACGTCCTGACTTTC.

The chain combines TRBV2 with TRBJ2-3; D not resolved. Germline CDR1 SNHLY, CDR2 FYNNEI. Trimming took off 6 bases at V and 1 base at J, with 20 bases between the two ends. The CDR3 is 17 amino acids. The DNA of the CDR3 is TGTGCCAGCAGGGGCTTATTAGCTCCCGAACGCACAGATACGCAGTATTTT. This translates into CASRGLLAPERTDTQYF.

V is TRBV11-3 and J is TRBJ2-1; maybe TRBD2 (6 bases). V lost 8 bases and J 3 bases, leaving 11 bases between the germline ends. Looked up from germline, CDR1 is SGHNT and CDR2 is YENEEA. The CDR3 consists of 13 residues. DNA for the CDR3: TGTGCCAGCGGTTCTAGCGACTACAATGAGCAGTTCTTC. Protein: CASGSSDYNEQFF.

The rearrangement links TRBV7-9 to TRBJ1-1, with unresolved D. Trimming shortened V by 11 bases and J by 4 bases, and 20 bases separated the two germline ends. The CDR3 is 14 amino acids. Germline lookup yields CDR1 SEHNR and CDR2 FQNEAQ (reference sequence). The CDR3 DNA sequence: TGTGCCGCGACGGGCATGGTGGCTGGCACTGAAGCTTTCTTT. This codes for CAATGMVAGTEAFF.

The chain carries TRBV14 and TRBJ2-1; the D gene is possibly TRBD1 (6 bases). V was cut by 5 bases and J by 5 bases, with 16 bases left in between. The CDR3 consists of 15 residues. Germline V gene lookup returns CDR1 SGHDN and CDR2 FVKESK. The CDR3 here is CASSWQGLGNNEQFF. The CDR3 bases are TGTGCCAGCAGCTGGCAGGGGTTGGGAAACAATGAGCAGTTCTTC. Looking up the rest from reference TRBV14 and TRBJ2-1 gives the full variable domain: EAGVTQFPSHSVIEKGQTVTLRCDPISGHDNLYWYRRVMGKEIKFLLHFVKESKQDESGMPNNRFLAERTGGTYSTLKVQPAELEDSGVYFCASSWQGLGNNEQFFGPGTRLTVL.

The chain uses TRBV5-1 and TRBJ1-4, with a tentative D call TRBD1 (6 bases). The germline V and J ends were trimmed by 4 bases and 0 bases, with 13 bases remaining between them. Germline V gene sequence: CDR1 SGHRS, CDR2 YFSETQ. The CDR3 runs 16 residues. The CDR3 bases are TGCGCCAGCAGCACGACAGAGGGGGCAACTAATGAAAAACTGTTTTTT. This translates into CASSTTEGATNEKLFF.